The rows below give T cell receptor beta chains drawn from one sample of a study of patients and donors after allogeneic stem cell transplantation. TCRdb analysed the RT-PCR reads with MiXCR anew, one entry per CDR3 protein. The sample has about a million distinct CDR3 sequences, about a sixth seen once. The sample consisted of blood, either unsorted or a sorted T cell fraction (not recorded which). The origin of the receptors is a human donor who was either an allogeneic HSCT recipient or a stem cell or donor lymphocyte infusion donor (not recorded which). It is not recorded whose cells these are; they may come from a transplant donor. Each CDR3 is given with its conserved first and last residue. D genes are given only for firm matches. Where a row states a size, it is once, few, many or the class of an expanded clone; other rows omit it.

D gene: TRBD2
clone size: once
V gene: TRBV25-1
J gene: TRBJ2-7
CDR3 DNA: TGTGCCCGGATTCCCCCCCGGGGGGAAGGCTACGAGCAGTACTTC
CDR3 protein: CARIPPRGEGYEQYF

D gene: TRBD1
clone size: many
V gene: TRBV12-3/TRBV12-4
J gene: TRBJ1-5
CDR3 DNA: TGTGCCAGCACCCGGACAGGGAATCAGCCCCAGCATTTT
CDR3 protein: CASTRTGNQPQHF

D gene: TRBD2
clone size: few
V gene: TRBV7-2
J gene: TRBJ2-1
CDR3 DNA: TGTGCCAGCAGCTTAATTAGCGGGAAATACAATGAGCAGTTCTTC
CDR3 protein: CASSLISGKYNEQFF

D gene: NA
clone size: NA
V gene: TRBV12-3/TRBV12-4
J gene: TRBJ2-5
CDR3 DNA: TGTGCCAGCAGTTCTTGGACAGTCCAAGAGACCCAGTACTTC
CDR3 protein: CASSSWTVQETQYF

D gene: TRBD2
clone size: few
V gene: TRBV9
J gene: TRBJ2-1
CDR3 DNA: TGTGCCAGCAGTGACTTAGGGACTAGCGGTTACAATGAGCAGTTCTTC
CDR3 protein: CASSDLGTSGYNEQFF

D gene: TRBD1
clone size: many
V gene: TRBV12-3/TRBV12-4
J gene: TRBJ2-7
CDR3 DNA: TGTGCCAGCAGTAGAAACCGGGACAGAGCCTACGAGCAGTACTTC
CDR3 protein: CASSRNRDRAYEQYF

D gene: NA
clone size: few
V gene: TRBV12-3/TRBV12-4
J gene: TRBJ2-5
CDR3 DNA: TGTGCCAGCGGGGACGTCGAGACCCAGTACTTC
CDR3 protein: CASGDVETQYF

D gene: NA
clone size: NA
V gene: TRBV25-1
J gene: TRBJ1-2
CDR3 DNA: TGTGCCAGCAGTCTTACCGGGACCCAGGGCTACACCTTC
CDR3 protein: CASSLTGTQGYTF

D gene: NA
clone size: NA
V gene: TRBV7-9
J gene: TRBJ1-2
CDR3 DNA: TGTGCCAGCAGCTTCGGCGTACTAAAGGTCTTTAACTATGGCTACACCTTC
CDR3 protein: CASSFGVLKVFNYGYTF

D gene: TRBD1
clone size: NA
V gene: TRBV9
J gene: TRBJ1-1
CDR3 DNA: TGTGCCAGCAGCGGAAACTCGGACAGGGGATGGATTTATAACACTGAAGCTTTCTTT
CDR3 protein: CASSGNSDRGWIYNTEAFF

D gene: NA
clone size: NA
V gene: TRBV12-5
J gene: TRBJ2-1
CDR3 DNA: TGTGCTAGCTCTGCCCCCGGAGGTCCCGGGAGAAATGAGCAGTTCTTC
CDR3 protein: CASSAPGGPGRNEQFF

D gene: TRBD2
clone size: few
V gene: TRBV6-2/TRBV6-3
J gene: TRBJ2-7
CDR3 DNA: TGTGCCAGCAACCCCGGGAGCGGGAGGTACGAGCAGTACTTC
CDR3 protein: CASNPGSGRYEQYF

D gene: NA
clone size: few
V gene: TRBV5-1
J gene: TRBJ2-3
CDR3 DNA: TGCGCCAGCAGCGAACCGGGACTCCCGACGCAGTATTTT
CDR3 protein: CASSEPGLPTQYF

D gene: TRBD2
clone size: NA
V gene: TRBV12-3/TRBV12-4
J gene: TRBJ2-2
CDR3 DNA: TGTGCCAGCAGTCTCGCTAGCGGGCTAACCGGGGAGCTGTTTTTT
CDR3 protein: CASSLASGLTGELFF

D gene: TRBD2
clone size: many
V gene: TRBV11-2
J gene: TRBJ2-1
CDR3 DNA: TGTGCCAGCAGGTCCGGGACTAGCAATGAGCAGTTCTTC
CDR3 protein: CASRSGTSNEQFF

D gene: NA
clone size: NA
V gene: TRBV20-1
J gene: TRBJ2-3
CDR3 DNA: TGCAGTGCTAGTGCCGGAGATACGCAGTATTTT
CDR3 protein: CSASAGDTQYF

D gene: NA
clone size: few
V gene: TRBV4-3
J gene: TRBJ1-4
CDR3 DNA: TGCGCCAGCAGCCAAGATCCCCCCGGCAGGGTTGGGGAAAAACTGTTTTTT
CDR3 protein: CASSQDPPGRVGEKLFF

D gene: NA
clone size: NA
V gene: TRBV3-1
J gene: TRBJ2-2
CDR3 DNA: TGTGCCAGCAGCCAAGGAGACGAAAGGGGTGCGGGGGAGCTGTTTTTT
CDR3 protein: CASSQGDERGAGELFF

D gene: NA
clone size: few
V gene: TRBV6-2/TRBV6-3
J gene: TRBJ1-1
CDR3 DNA: TGTGCCAGCAGAAAACGCGACGGCCCGAACACTGAAGCTTTCTTT
CDR3 protein: CASRKRDGPNTEAFF

D gene: NA
clone size: NA
V gene: TRBV12-3/TRBV12-4
J gene: TRBJ1-5
CDR3 DNA: TGTGCCAGCAACGCACAGTTTAATCAGCCCCAGCATTTT
CDR3 protein: CASNAQFNQPQHF

D gene: NA
clone size: NA
V gene: TRBV11-3
J gene: TRBJ2-2
CDR3 DNA: TGTGCCAGCAGCTTAGTTACAGGGAGTACCGGGGAGCTGTTTTTT
CDR3 protein: CASSLVTGSTGELFF

D gene: TRBD2
clone size: few
V gene: TRBV7-2
J gene: TRBJ2-3
CDR3 DNA: TGTGCCGGCGGGCTAGCGGGCACAGATACGCAGTATTTT
CDR3 protein: CAGGLAGTDTQYF

D gene: NA
clone size: NA
V gene: TRBV15
J gene: TRBJ1-5
CDR3 DNA: TGTGCCACCAGCAGAGATAACGGAGGGGAGCCCCAGCATTTT
CDR3 protein: CATSRDNGGEPQHF

D gene: NA
clone size: NA
V gene: TRBV7-2
J gene: TRBJ2-1
CDR3 DNA: TGTGCCAGCAGCTTAGCGGGGGGCGCTGTCTACAATGAGCAGTTCTTC
CDR3 protein: CASSLAGGAVYNEQFF

D gene: NA
clone size: NA
V gene: TRBV6-5
J gene: TRBJ1-1
CDR3 DNA: TGTGCCAGCAGTTACGAGGAGACCACTGAAGCTTTCTTT
CDR3 protein: CASSYEETTEAFF

D gene: NA
clone size: NA
V gene: TRBV3-1
J gene: TRBJ2-1
CDR3 DNA: TGTGCCAGCAGCCAGGGGGGATGGGGCGGCCGCTCCTACAATGAGCAGTTCTTC
CDR3 protein: CASSQGGWGGRSYNEQFF

D gene: NA
clone size: NA
V gene: TRBV7-2
J gene: TRBJ1-1
CDR3 DNA: TGTGCCAGCAGCTCTCCCCGGGACAACACTGAAGCTTTCTTT
CDR3 protein: CASSSPRDNTEAFF

D gene: NA
clone size: few
V gene: TRBV7-9
J gene: TRBJ2-5
CDR3 DNA: TGTGCCAGCAGCCCAGGTCGTATCGGGGAGGAGACCCAGTACTTC
CDR3 protein: CASSPGRIGEETQYF

D gene: TRBD1
clone size: NA
V gene: TRBV24-1
J gene: TRBJ1-5
CDR3 DNA: TGTGCCACCAGTGACCCGGGACAGGGCGGTCAGCCCCAGCATTTT
CDR3 protein: CATSDPGQGGQPQHF

D gene: NA
clone size: NA
V gene: TRBV12-3/TRBV12-4
J gene: TRBJ1-5
CDR3 DNA: TGTGCCAGCAGTTTTCAGGTGGGGGGGAATCAGCCCCAGCATTTT
CDR3 protein: CASSFQVGGNQPQHF

D gene: NA
clone size: many
V gene: TRBV12-3/TRBV12-4
J gene: TRBJ2-7
CDR3 DNA: TGTGCCAGCAGTTCTGGGGCGGGTTTTGCTACGCAGGAGCAGTACTTC
CDR3 protein: CASSSGAGFATQEQYF

D gene: TRBD2
clone size: few
V gene: TRBV11-2
J gene: TRBJ2-3
CDR3 DNA: TGTGCCAGCAGACGTACCGGGGGGGGAGATACGCAGTATTTT
CDR3 protein: CASRRTGGGDTQYF

D gene: NA
clone size: NA
V gene: TRBV20-1
J gene: TRBJ2-5
CDR3 DNA: TGCAGTGCTAGGAGGCAGCCGCAAGAGACCCAGTACTTC
CDR3 protein: CSARRQPQETQYF

D gene: TRBD1
clone size: few
V gene: TRBV27
J gene: TRBJ1-5
CDR3 DNA: TGTGCCAGCAGAAGGACAGGGGTCAGCAATCAGCCCCAGCATTTT
CDR3 protein: CASRRTGVSNQPQHF

D gene: TRBD2
clone size: NA
V gene: TRBV20-1
J gene: TRBJ2-7
CDR3 DNA: TGCAGTGCTAGAGATCTCCTAGCGGGAGGGGTGTTCCACGAGCAGTACTTC
CDR3 protein: CSARDLLAGGVFHEQYF

D gene: NA
clone size: few
V gene: TRBV6-1
J gene: TRBJ2-7
CDR3 DNA: TGTGCCAGCAGTGCTCTTGGCGGTCACTCCTACGAGCAGTACTTC
CDR3 protein: CASSALGGHSYEQYF

D gene: NA
clone size: few
V gene: TRBV6-2/TRBV6-3
J gene: TRBJ1-2
CDR3 DNA: TGTGCCAGCAGTTACAGTATGGATGGCTACACCTTC
CDR3 protein: CASSYSMDGYTF

D gene: TRBD1
clone size: many
V gene: TRBV12-3/TRBV12-4
J gene: TRBJ1-5
CDR3 DNA: TGTGCCAGCGGGCGACAGGGGCTGGGTCAGCCCCAGCATTTT
CDR3 protein: CASGRQGLGQPQHF

D gene: TRBD2
clone size: NA
V gene: TRBV25-1
J gene: TRBJ2-5
CDR3 DNA: TGTGCCAGCAGCCCTAGCGGGGGGTTCCAAGAGACCCAGTACTTC
CDR3 protein: CASSPSGGFQETQYF

D gene: NA
clone size: NA
V gene: TRBV7-9
J gene: TRBJ2-5
CDR3 DNA: TGTGCCAGCAGCTTGTCGAAGTCGGAGACCCAGTACTTC
CDR3 protein: CASSLSKSETQYF

D gene: NA
clone size: NA
V gene: TRBV20-1
J gene: TRBJ2-1
CDR3 DNA: TGCAGTGCTGACGCGGACGGAATTTACAATGAGCAGTTCTTC
CDR3 protein: CSADADGIYNEQFF

D gene: NA
clone size: NA
V gene: TRBV12-3/TRBV12-4
J gene: TRBJ1-1
CDR3 DNA: TGTGCCAGCAGCCCCTGGGGACGGCAGAACACTGAAGCTTTCTTT
CDR3 protein: CASSPWGRQNTEAFF

D gene: NA
clone size: NA
V gene: TRBV6-2/TRBV6-3
J gene: TRBJ2-7
CDR3 DNA: TGTGCCAGCCGCAAGGGCGGGAAGGTGACCGAGCAGTACTTC
CDR3 protein: CASRKGGKVTEQYF

D gene: NA
clone size: few
V gene: TRBV7-9
J gene: TRBJ1-2
CDR3 DNA: TGTGCCAGCGGGGTAAAAGGCTACACCTTC
CDR3 protein: CASGVKGYTF

D gene: NA
clone size: few
V gene: TRBV29-1
J gene: TRBJ2-3
CDR3 DNA: TGCAGCTCGCCGGGAACCAGCACAGATACGCAGTATTTT
CDR3 protein: CSSPGTSTDTQYF

D gene: NA
clone size: many
V gene: TRBV12-3/TRBV12-4
J gene: TRBJ1-1
CDR3 DNA: TGTGCCAGCAGTCACCGCGGTCTGAACACTGAAGCTTTCTTT
CDR3 protein: CASSHRGLNTEAFF

D gene: TRBD2
clone size: NA
V gene: TRBV5-1
J gene: TRBJ2-2
CDR3 DNA: TGCGCCAGCAGCCGGACCGGACTAGGGATCGGGGAGCTGTTTTTT
CDR3 protein: CASSRTGLGIGELFF

D gene: TRBD1
clone size: NA
V gene: TRBV9
J gene: TRBJ2-1
CDR3 DNA: TGTGCCAGCAGCACTGACAGGGCCGGGAACAATGAGCAGTTCTTC
CDR3 protein: CASSTDRAGNNEQFF

D gene: TRBD1
clone size: NA
V gene: TRBV24-1
J gene: TRBJ2-1
CDR3 DNA: TGTGCCACCAGTGACCGGGGACAGCCCAATGAGCAGTTCTTC
CDR3 protein: CATSDRGQPNEQFF

D gene: NA
clone size: NA
V gene: TRBV5-1
J gene: TRBJ1-5
CDR3 DNA: TGCGCCAGCAGCCTGGGGATAGGGAGTCAGCCCCAGCATTTT
CDR3 protein: CASSLGIGSQPQHF

D gene: NA
clone size: few
V gene: TRBV27
J gene: TRBJ1-5
CDR3 DNA: TGTGCCAGCAGTTTGAAAGGCGACGGCAATCAGCCCCAGCATTTT
CDR3 protein: CASSLKGDGNQPQHF

D gene: NA
clone size: NA
V gene: TRBV19
J gene: TRBJ2-7
CDR3 DNA: TGTGCCAGCCCCGGACAACAAACCTACGAGCAGTACTTC
CDR3 protein: CASPGQQTYEQYF

D gene: NA
clone size: NA
V gene: TRBV12-3/TRBV12-4
J gene: TRBJ1-1
CDR3 DNA: TGTGCCAGCAGTTCCTTCCCGCTGCGAGGGGCGCGTGCAGCTTTCTTT
CDR3 protein: CASSSFPLRGARAAFF